The clone carrying this T cell receptor beta chain was recorded at least ten times. As yet, its antigen is unknown. CDR3 length equals 14 residues. J gave up 2 bases and V 3 bases, and 5 bases lay outside the gene matches. CDR1 and CDR2 (germline): SGHRS, YFSETQ. This entry belongs to a study of response to subunit inactivated influenza vaccine. Study findings and constraints: T cells newly recruited by each seasonal influenza vaccination are few, the authors suggested.

Via MiXCR, TCRdb re-called the RT-PCR reads, giving one row per CDR3 protein. The sample has roughly 780,000 distinct CDR3 sequences; about a fifth are singletons. Sequences were derived from PBMCs from blood, sampled roughly 5 days after vaccination. The gene calls are TRBV5-1 and TRBJ2-7; 7 positions agree with TRBD1. This receptor was taken from a man in his fifties who received an inactivated influenza vaccine. CDR3 in amino acids: CASSWDSLTYEQYF. In DNA, the CDR3 is TGCGCCAGCAGCTGGGACAGCCTAACCTACGAGCAGTACTTC.